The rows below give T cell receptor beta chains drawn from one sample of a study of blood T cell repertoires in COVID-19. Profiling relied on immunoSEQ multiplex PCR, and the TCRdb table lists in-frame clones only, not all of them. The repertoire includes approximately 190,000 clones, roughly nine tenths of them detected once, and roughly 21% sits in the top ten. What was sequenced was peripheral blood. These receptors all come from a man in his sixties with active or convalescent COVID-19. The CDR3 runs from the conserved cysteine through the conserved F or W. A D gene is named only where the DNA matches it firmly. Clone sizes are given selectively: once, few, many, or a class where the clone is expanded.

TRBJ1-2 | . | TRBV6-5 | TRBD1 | TGTGCCAGCAGGACCTTCAGGACAGGGTACAATGGCTACACCTTC | CASRTFRTGYNGYTF
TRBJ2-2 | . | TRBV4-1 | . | TGCGCCAGCAGCCAACCAGATATGGGTTTCGGGACCGGGGAGCTGTTTTTT | CASSQPDMGFGTGELFF
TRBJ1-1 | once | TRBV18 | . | TGTGCCAGCTCCCAATCGTATCTGGGAGCCACTGAAGCTTTCTTT | CASSQSYLGATEAFF
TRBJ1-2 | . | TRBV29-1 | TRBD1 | TGCAGCGTTGAAATTGGGGGACAGGGCGACTATGGCTACACCTTC | CSVEIGGQGDYGYTF
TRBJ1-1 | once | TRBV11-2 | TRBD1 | TGTGCCAGCAGCTTACCCCGAGGACAGGGGCTAAACACTGAAGCTTTCTTT | CASSLPRGQGLNTEAFF
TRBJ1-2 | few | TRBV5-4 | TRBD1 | TGTGCCAGCAGCTCGCGGGACAGGGGCTACGGCTACACCTTC | CASSSRDRGYGYTF
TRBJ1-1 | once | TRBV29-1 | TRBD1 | TGCAGCGTCCGGACAGGGTGGAACACTGAAGCTTTCTTT | CSVRTGWNTEAFF
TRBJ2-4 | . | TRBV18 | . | TGTGCCAGCTCACACGACAGGGCCAAAAACATTCAGTACTTC | CASSHDRAKNIQYF
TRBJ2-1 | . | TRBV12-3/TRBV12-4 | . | TGTGCCAGCAGTTTAAGGTCGGGGGAGCAGTTCTTC | CASSLRSGEQFF
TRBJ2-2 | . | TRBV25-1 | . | TGTGCCAGCAGAGGACCCGCGGGCACCGGGGAGCTGTTTTTT | CASRGPAGTGELFF
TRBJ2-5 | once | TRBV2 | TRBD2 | TGTGCCAGCAGGAATCTAGCGGGGGTTGGGAAGACCCAGTACTTC | CASRNLAGVGKTQYF
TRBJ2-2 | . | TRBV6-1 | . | TGTGCCAGCAGTGTTCGGACTGGCGCGAACACCGGGGAGCTGTTTTTT | CASSVRTGANTGELFF
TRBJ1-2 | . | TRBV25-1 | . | TGTGCCAGCAGTGAATTGGGGGGGAACAACTATGGCTACACCTTC | CASSELGGNNYGYTF
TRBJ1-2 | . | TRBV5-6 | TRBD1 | TGTGCCAGCAGCTTCCGAGCCGGGACAGACTATGGCTACACCTTC | CASSFRAGTDYGYTF
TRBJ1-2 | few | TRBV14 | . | TGTGCCAGCAGCCAAGTGGGGGGACTCTATGGCTACACCTTC | CASSQVGGLYGYTF
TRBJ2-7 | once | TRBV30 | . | TGTGCCTGGAGTGTAGGGGGGGCTACCTACGAGCAGTACTTC | CAWSVGGATYEQYF
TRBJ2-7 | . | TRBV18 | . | TGTGCCAGCTCAGGTGGCGGCGAGCAGTACTTC | CASSGGGEQYF
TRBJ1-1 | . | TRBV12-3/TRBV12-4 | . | TGTGCCAGCCGGGGGGCTTACACTGAAGCTTTCTTT | CASRGAYTEAFF
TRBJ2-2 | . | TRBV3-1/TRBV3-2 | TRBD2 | TGTGCCAGCAGTATAGCTAGCGGGGGGGGCCCCGGGGAGCTGTTTTTT | CASSIASGGGPGELFF
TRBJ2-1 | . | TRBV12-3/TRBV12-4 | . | TGTGCCAGCAGTTCTCTAGCGAATGAGCAGTTCTTC | CASSSLANEQFF
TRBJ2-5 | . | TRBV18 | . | TGTGCCAGCTCACCCCGTCCGAGTCAAGAGACCCAGTACTTC | CASSPRPSQETQYF
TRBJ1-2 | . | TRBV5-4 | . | TGTGCCAGCAGGCGGAGTTTAGCGGGGGGCTACACCTTC | CASRRSLAGGYTF
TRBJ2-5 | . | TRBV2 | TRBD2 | TGTGCCAGCAGCGGGGGGAATAGGGAGACCCAGTACTTC | CASSGGNRETQYF
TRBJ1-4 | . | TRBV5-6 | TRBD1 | TGTGCCAGCAGCTTGGTCACAGGGGGTGAAAAACTGTTTTTT | CASSLVTGGEKLFF